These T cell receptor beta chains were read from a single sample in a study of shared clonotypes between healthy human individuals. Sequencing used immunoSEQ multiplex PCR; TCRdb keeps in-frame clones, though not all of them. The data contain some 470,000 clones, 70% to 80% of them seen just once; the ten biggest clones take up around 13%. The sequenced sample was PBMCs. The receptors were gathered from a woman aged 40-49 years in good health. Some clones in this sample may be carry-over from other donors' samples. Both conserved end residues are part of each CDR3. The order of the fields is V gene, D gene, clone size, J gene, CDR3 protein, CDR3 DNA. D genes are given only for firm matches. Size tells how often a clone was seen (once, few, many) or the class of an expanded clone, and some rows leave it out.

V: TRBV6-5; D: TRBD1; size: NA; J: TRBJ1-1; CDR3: CASRPDRGTEAFF; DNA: TGTGCCAGCAGACCGGACAGGGGCACTGAAGCTTTCTTT
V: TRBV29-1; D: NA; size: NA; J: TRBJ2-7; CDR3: CSVEQDVHEQYF; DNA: TGCAGCGTTGAACAGGACGTCCACGAGCAGTACTTC
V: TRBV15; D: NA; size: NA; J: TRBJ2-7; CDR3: CATSIGRGYEQYF; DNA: TGTGCCACCAGCATTGGGCGGGGCTACGAGCAGTACTTC
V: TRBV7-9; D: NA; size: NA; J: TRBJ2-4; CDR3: CASSLAGRDIQYF; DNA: TGTGCCAGCAGCTTAGCGGGGCGAGACATTCAGTACTTC
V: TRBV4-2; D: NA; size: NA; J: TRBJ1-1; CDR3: CASSQDSPGEGTEAFF; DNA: TGTGCCAGCAGCCAAGACTCTCCCGGGGAGGGCACTGAAGCTTTCTTT
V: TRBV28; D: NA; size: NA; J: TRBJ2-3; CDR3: CASHGPTDTQYF; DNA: TGTGCCAGCCACGGACCCACAGATACGCAGTATTTT
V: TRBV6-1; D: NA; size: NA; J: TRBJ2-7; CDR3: CASSGLPGASYEQYF; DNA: TGTGCCAGCAGTGGGTTGCCAGGCGCCTCCTACGAGCAGTACTTC
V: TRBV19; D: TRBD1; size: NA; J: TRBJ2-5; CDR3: CASSSTGGETQYF; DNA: TGTGCCAGTAGTAGTACAGGGGGCGAGACCCAGTACTTC
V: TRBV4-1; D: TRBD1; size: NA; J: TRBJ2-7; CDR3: CASSQGTGEYEQYF; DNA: TGCGCCAGCAGCCAAGGGACAGGGGAGTACGAGCAGTACTTC
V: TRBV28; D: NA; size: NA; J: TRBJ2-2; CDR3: CASSLRRAANTGELFF; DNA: TGTGCCAGCAGTTTAAGGCGGGCAGCTAACACCGGGGAGCTGTTTTTT
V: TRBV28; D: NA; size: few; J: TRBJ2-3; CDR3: CASSSLGVRADTQYF; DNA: TGTGCCAGCAGTTCCCTAGGGGTTCGGGCAGATACGCAGTATTTT
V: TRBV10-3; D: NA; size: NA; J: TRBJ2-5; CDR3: CAISEPRDSHYYF; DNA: TGTGCCATCAGTGAGCCCAGGGACTCCCACTACTACTTC
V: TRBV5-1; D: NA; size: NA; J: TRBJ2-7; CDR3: CASSLGPSSYEQYF; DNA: TGCGCCAGCAGCTTGGGTCCAAGCTCCTACGAGCAGTACTTC
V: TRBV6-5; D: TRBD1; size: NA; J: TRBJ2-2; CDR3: CASRKQGAYTGELFF; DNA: TGTGCCAGCAGAAAACAGGGGGCGTACACCGGGGAGCTGTTTTTT
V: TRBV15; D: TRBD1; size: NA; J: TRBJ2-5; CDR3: CATSRDKGTGLPDQETQYF; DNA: TGTGCCACCAGCAGAGATAAAGGGACAGGGCTTCCGGATCAAGAGACCCAGTACTTC
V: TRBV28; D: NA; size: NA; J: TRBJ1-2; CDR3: CASSAPTPYGYTF; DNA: TGTGCCAGCAGTGCCCCGACCCCCTATGGCTACACCTTC
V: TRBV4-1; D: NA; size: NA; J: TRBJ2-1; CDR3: CASSRPPQGNEQFF; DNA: TGCGCCAGCAGCCGCCCCCCGCAGGGCAATGAGCAGTTCTTC
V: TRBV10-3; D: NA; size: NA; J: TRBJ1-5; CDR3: CAISPQGFGNQPQHF; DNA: TGTGCCATCAGCCCCCAGGGGTTCGGCAATCAGCCCCAGCATTTT
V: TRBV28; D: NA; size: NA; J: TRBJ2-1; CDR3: CASSYVDTSYNEQFF; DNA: TGTGCCAGCAGTTACGTGGACACGTCCTACAATGAGCAGTTCTTC
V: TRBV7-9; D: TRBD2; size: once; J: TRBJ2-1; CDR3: CASSTYSGSSYNEQFF; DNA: TGTGCCAGCAGCACGTACAGCGGGAGCTCCTACAATGAGCAGTTCTTC
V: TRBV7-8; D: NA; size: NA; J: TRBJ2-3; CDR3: CASSTLADTQYF; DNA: TGTGCCAGCAGCACCCTAGCAGATACGCAGTATTTT
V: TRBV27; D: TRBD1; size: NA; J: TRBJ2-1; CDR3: CASSPRGTYYNEQFF; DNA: TGTGCCAGCAGTCCCAGGGGGACCTATTACAATGAGCAGTTCTTC
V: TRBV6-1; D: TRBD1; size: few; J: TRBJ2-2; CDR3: CASSASRQGGTGELFF; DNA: TGTGCCAGCAGTGCCTCGCGACAGGGCGGAACCGGGGAGCTGTTTTTT
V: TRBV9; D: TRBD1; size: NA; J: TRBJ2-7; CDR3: CASSSRQGFDEQYF; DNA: TGTGCCAGCAGCTCCCGACAGGGTTTTGACGAGCAGTACTTC
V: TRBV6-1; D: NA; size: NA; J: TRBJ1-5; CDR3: CASSPGRGNQPQHF; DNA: TGTGCCAGCAGCCCGGGGAGGGGCAATCAGCCCCAGCATTTT
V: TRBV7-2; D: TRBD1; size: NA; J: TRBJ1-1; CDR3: CASSSPTGGFEAFF; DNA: TGTGCCAGCAGCTCTCCGACAGGGGGGTTTGAAGCTTTCTTT
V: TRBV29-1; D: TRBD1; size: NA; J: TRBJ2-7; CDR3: CSVGDRGHEQYF; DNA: TGCAGCGTCGGAGACAGGGGGCACGAGCAGTACTTC
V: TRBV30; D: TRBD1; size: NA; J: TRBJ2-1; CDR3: CAWSLAGTGVRNEQFF; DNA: TGTGCCTGGAGTTTAGCCGGGACAGGGGTTAGGAATGAGCAGTTCTTC
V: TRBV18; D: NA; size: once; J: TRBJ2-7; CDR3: CASSPVGDGGYEQYF; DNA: TGTGCCAGCTCACCGGTGGGGGACGGGGGCTACGAGCAGTACTTC
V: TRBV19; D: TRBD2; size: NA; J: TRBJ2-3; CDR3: CASSTRLAGGLDTQYF; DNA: TGTGCCAGTAGTACCCGACTAGCGGGAGGGTTAGATACGCAGTATTTT
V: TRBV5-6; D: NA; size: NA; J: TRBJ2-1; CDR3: CASSPGADSYNEQFF; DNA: TGTGCCAGCAGCCCTGGGGCGGACTCCTACAATGAGCAGTTCTTC
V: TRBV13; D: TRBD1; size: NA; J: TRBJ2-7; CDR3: CASSPGTAFSYEQYF; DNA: TGTGCCAGCAGTCCCGGGACAGCCTTCTCCTACGAGCAGTACTTC
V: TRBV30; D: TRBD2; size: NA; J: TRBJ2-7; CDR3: CAWSGRLASYEQYF; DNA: TGTGCCTGGAGTGGGAGACTAGCATCCTACGAGCAGTACTTC
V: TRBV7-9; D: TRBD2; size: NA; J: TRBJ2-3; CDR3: CASQGGLADTDTQYF; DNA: TGTGCCTCCCAGGGAGGACTAGCGGACACAGATACGCAGTATTTT
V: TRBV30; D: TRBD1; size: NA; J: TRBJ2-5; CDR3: CAWGTAETQYF; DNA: TGTGCCTGGGGGACAGCGGAGACCCAGTACTTC
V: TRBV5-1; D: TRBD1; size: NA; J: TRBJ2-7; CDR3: CASSDEGQGMDEQYF; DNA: TGCGCCAGCAGCGATGAGGGACAGGGGATGGACGAGCAGTACTTC
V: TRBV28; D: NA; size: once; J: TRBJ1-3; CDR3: CASRRHGGNTIYF; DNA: TGTGCCAGCAGAAGGCACGGGGGAAACACCATATATTTT
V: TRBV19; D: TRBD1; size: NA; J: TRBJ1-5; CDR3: CASLDRDNQPQHF; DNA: TGTGCCAGTTTAGACAGGGACAATCAGCCCCAGCATTTT
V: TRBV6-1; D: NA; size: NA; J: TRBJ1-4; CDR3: CASSEAAKKLFF; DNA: TGTGCCAGCAGTGAAGCGGCGAAAAAACTGTTTTTT
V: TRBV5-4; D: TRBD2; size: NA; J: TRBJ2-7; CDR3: CASSPGLAGDYEQYF; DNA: TGTGCCAGCAGCCCTGGACTAGCGGGAGACTACGAGCAGTACTTC
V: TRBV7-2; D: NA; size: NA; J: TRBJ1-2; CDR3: CASSPGLPLTRHTF; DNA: TGTGCCAGCAGCCCAGGACTTCCACTCACCCGCCACACCTTC
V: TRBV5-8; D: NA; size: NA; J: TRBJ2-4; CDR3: CASSLRSGAKNIQYF; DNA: TGTGCCAGCAGCTTGCGTTCGGGTGCCAAAAACATTCAGTACTTC
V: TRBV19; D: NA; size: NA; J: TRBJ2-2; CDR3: CASSIGAFANTGELFF; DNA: TGTGCCAGTAGTATCGGCGCGTTTGCGAACACCGGGGAGCTGTTTTTT
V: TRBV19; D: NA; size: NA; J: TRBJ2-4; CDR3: CASSIGHIQYF; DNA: TGTGCCAGTAGTATAGGTCACATTCAGTACTTC
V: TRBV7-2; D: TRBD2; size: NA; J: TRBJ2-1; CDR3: CASSFTSEYNEQFF; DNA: TGTGCCAGCAGCTTCACTAGCGAATACAATGAGCAGTTCTTC
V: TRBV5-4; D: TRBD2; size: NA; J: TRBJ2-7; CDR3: CASRRSGGSYEQYF; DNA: TGTGCCAGCAGAAGGAGCGGGGGTTCCTACGAGCAGTACTTC
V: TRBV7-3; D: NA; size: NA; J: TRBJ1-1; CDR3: CASSLTRGTEAFF; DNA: TGTGCCAGCAGCTTAACGCGGGGCACTGAAGCTTTCTTT
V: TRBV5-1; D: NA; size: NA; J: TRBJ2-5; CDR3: CASSIRDGKETQYF; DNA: TGCGCCAGCAGCATCCGGGACGGAAAAGAGACCCAGTACTTC
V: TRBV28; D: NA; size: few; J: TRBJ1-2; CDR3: CASSRIQEYGYTF; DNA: TGTGCCAGCAGTCGCATACAGGAATATGGCTACACCTTC
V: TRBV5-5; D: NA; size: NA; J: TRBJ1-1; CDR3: CASSLLDSTEAFF; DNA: TGTGCCAGCAGCTTACTGGACAGCACTGAAGCTTTCTTT
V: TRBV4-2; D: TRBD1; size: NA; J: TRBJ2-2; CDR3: CASSTRPTGELAGELFF; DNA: TGTGCCAGCAGCACCCGACCTACAGGGGAGTTGGCCGGGGAGCTGTTTTTT
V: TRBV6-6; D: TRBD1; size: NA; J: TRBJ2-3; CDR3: CASSWDRGTDTQYF; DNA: TGTGCCAGCAGTTGGGACAGGGGCACAGATACGCAGTATTTT
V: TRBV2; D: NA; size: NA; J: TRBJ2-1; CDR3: CALLGNYNNKQFF; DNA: TGTGCTCTCCTTGGGAATTATAACAATAAGCAGTTCTTC